This T cell receptor (beta chain) was sequenced during a study of T cells in localized non-small cell lung cancer. General study points: Because only a single region of the tumor was sequenced, heterogeneity remains possible. For the top 100 tumor clones, a median approximately 50 also appeared in adjacent lung. Uninvolved adjacent lung, not tumor, had the highest T cell clonality.

A note on this clone: Its antigen is not identified.

CDR1 and CDR2 (germline): SGHRS, YFSETQ. The CDR3 totals 13 residues. Trimming stripped 4 bases from V and 5 bases from J, with 12 bases between. Data came from immunoSEQ multiplex PCR; TCRdb stores just in-frame clones and leaves some out. The table includes around 33,000 clones, around 93% detected once. Sequencing used peripheral blood, obtained before any cancer treatment. The clonotype comes from a female donor over 55 with stage I lung adenocarcinoma. The chain combines TRBV5-1 with TRBJ1-2, with D possibly TRBD1 on 5 matching bases. The CDR3 nucleotides read TGCGCCAGCAGCGTTGGGACGGGATATGGCTACACCTTC. Amino acids: CASSVGTGYGYTF.